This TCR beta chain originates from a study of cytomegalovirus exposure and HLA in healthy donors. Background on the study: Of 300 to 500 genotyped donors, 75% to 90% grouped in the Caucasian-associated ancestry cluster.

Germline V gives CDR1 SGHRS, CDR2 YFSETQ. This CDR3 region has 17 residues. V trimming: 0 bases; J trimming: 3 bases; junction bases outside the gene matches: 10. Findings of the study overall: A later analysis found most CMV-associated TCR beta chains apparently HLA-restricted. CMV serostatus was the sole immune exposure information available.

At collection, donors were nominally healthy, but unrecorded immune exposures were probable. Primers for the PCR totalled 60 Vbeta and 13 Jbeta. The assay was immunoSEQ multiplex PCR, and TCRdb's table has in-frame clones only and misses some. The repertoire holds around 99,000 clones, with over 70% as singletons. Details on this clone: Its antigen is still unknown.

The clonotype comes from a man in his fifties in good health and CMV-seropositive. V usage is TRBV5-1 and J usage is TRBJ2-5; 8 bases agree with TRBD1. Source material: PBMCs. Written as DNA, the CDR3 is TGCGCCAGCAGCTTGGCCTTACTAGCACAGGGGGAAGAGACCCAGTACTTC. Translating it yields CASSLALLAQGEETQYF.